The source of this T cell receptor (beta chain) is a study of CD8+CD57+ T cells in acquired aplastic anemia. Study-level results: Patients and controls turned out to have roughly 30 CD8+ CDR3 sequences in common.

Concerning this clonotype: Antigen unknown.

It was patients with CD8+CD57+ cell expansion by flow cytometry who were chosen for sequencing. TCR beta VDJ combinations and CDR3 sequences were profiled from genomic DNA. Via MiXCR, TCRdb re-called the reads, giving one row per CDR3 protein. The sample has some 92,000 distinct CDR3 sequences, less than 75% seen once. J lost 5 bases, V lost 5 bases, and 6 bases had no gene match. This CDR3 region has 14 residues. Germline V CDR1 and CDR2: KGHDR, SFDVKD. This TCR was sampled from a human donor with aplastic anemia. The rearrangement joins TRBV24-1 to TRBJ2-7; 9 nucleotides match TRBD1. The sequenced material came from sorted CD4+, CD8+, or CD8+CD57+ T cells (not recorded which) from PBMCs. CDR3 amino acids: CATSAPDRGHEQYF. CDR3 DNA sequence: TGTGCCACCAGTGCCCCGGACAGGGGCCACGAGCAGTACTTC.